In its sample, the clone carrying this TCR beta chain was seen a few times. In the original analysis: Across clinicopathological groups, CDR3 differences served as the basis for building a distant-metastasis classifier for papillary thyroid cancer. TCRdb re-called clones from the PCR reads using MiXCR. TCRdb's processing, not the study's, gives the V and J calls here. Of 60,000 to 75,000 clones in the sample, about 3.8% are singletons; the top ten hold about 20%. This entry belongs to a study of metastatic and nonmetastatic thyroid tumors. Study summary: Patients with malignant and benign thyroid disease provided blood and tumor or nodule tissue, whose repertoires were compared.

Each patient went into thyroid surgery without having received any treatment. This CDR3 has 20 residues. Germline V lookup: CDR1 SGHVS, CDR2 FQNEAQ. V was trimmed by 1 base and J by 0 bases, leaving 24 bases between them. This chain connects TRBV7-8 to TRBJ1-2, with D possibly matching TRBD1 (5 bases). Sequences were obtained from blood. The TCR was taken from a female donor with papillary thyroid cancer or a benign thyroid nodule (not recorded which). Some clones in this sample may be carry-over from other donors' samples. CDR3: CASSLGLGQDFHPPNYGYTF. The CDR3 nucleotides read TGTGCCAGCAGCTTAGGGCTGGGGCAAGACTTTCACCCACCTAACTATGGCTACACCTTC.